The 2 T cell receptor beta chains in this list originate from one sample, sequenced in a study of blood T cells in healthy people across ages. A second about 6 to 11 cycle PCR used barcoded and J-beta primers. MiXCR was run by TCRdb on the 5' RACE reads, yielding one entry per CDR3 protein. The table records about 1.5 million distinct CDR3 sequences, less than 45% of them present only once. Sequencing was carried out using blood. Receptor source: a woman in her late teens or twenties in good health.

The rearrangement joins TRBV20-1 to TRBJ2-7; perhaps TRBD2 as D (6 bases). The CDR3 spans 12 residues. The V and J ends lost 5 bases and 4 bases respectively, with 12 bases between them. Per the germline V gene, CDR1 is DFQATT and CDR2 is SNEGSKA (reference sequence). The CDR3 DNA reads TGCAGTGCTTCGGGGGTAGGATACGAGCAGTACTTC. Translation gives CSASGVGYEQYF.

This clonotype came up a few times. The V and J genes are TRBV9 and TRBJ2-1; no reliable D call. Gene TRBJ2-7 matches the end of the DNA better, so the J call may be wrong. This CDR3 has 15 residues. Germline CDR1 is SGDLS and CDR2 is YYNGEE. CDR3: CASSNSTAVYNEQYF. Here the CDR3 DNA reads TGTGCCAGCAGCAATTCGACCGCGGTGTACAATGAGCAGTACTTC.